Detailed here is one T cell receptor beta chain. This clonotype was observed a handful of times. Which antigen it targets is not known. No base quality values were provided; no much bigger clone lies one nucleotide off. The data originate from a study of CD8 T cells in ankylosing spondylitis (dated 2017 in TCRdb). About the full investigation: The study profiled T cell receptor beta repertoires in healthy donors and ankylosing spondylitis patients to find disease-linked TCR variants. Peripheral blood was sampled, and synovial fluid was additionally collected from ankylosing spondylitis patients. The full study cohort was made up of about 24 ankylosing spondylitis patients and 108 healthy donors. What the authors observed across the whole study: A CD8+ phenotype was shown by the disease-linked clones, which were found at relatively low frequencies in peripheral blood. Blood from ankylosing spondylitis patients appeared to be characterized by a TCR beta motif made up of eight highly homologous amino acid variants. Some of the motif variants had been reported before in the synovial fluid and blood of reactive arthritis patients, a finding that suggests common disease-initiation mechanisms. The disease-linked clones were reported as significantly enriched in matched synovial fluid samples from ankylosing spondylitis patients.

Based on the germline V gene, the CDR1 and CDR2 sequences are SGDLS and YYNGEE. V lost 3 bases and J lost 0 bases; the stretch between them is 14 bases long. From the cysteine up to the phenylalanine, the CDR3 has a length of 16 residues. Only CDR3 DNA is held: 48 bases, read in frame from base 1. Sequenced using an Illumina HiSeq 2500. Quantitative 5'-RACE with molecular barcodes was used to prepare TCR beta libraries. The paper's data handling went like this. To identify disease-linked TCR variants, a new computational method was used, one built on a probabilistic model of VDJ rearrangement. The public reads were run again by TCRdb, first through fastp at Q25 and then through MiXCR, and only productive beta chains were kept. A single entry per CDR3 protein holds the most common genes and DNA from its merged rows. The V and J calls shown here were made by TCRdb, not taken from the authors' results. The sample includes some 40,000 distinct CDR3 sequences, with 3% observed a single time. The ten largest clonotypes hold approximately 3% of the sample.

Sequenced sample: blood, either unsorted or a sorted T cell fraction (not recorded which). Recombination linked TRBV9 to TRBJ2-3; a tentative D match to TRBD2 spans 6 bases. This clonotype was sampled from a male donor with ankylosing spondylitis or in good health (not recorded which). In nucleotides, the sequence is TGTGCCAGCAGCGCGACCGGGACTCCCAGCACAGATACGCAGTATTTT. This yields the protein CASSATGTPSTDTQYF.